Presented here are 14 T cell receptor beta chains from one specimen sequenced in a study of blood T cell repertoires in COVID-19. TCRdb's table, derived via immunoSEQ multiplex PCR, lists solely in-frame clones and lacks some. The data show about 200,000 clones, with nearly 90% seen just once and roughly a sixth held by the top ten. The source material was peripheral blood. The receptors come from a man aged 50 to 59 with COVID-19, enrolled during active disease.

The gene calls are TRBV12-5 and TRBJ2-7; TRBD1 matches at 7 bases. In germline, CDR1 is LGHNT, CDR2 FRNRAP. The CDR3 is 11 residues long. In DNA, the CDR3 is TGTTCCACAGGGGTAGGCTACGAGCAGTACTTC. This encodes CSTGVGYEQYF. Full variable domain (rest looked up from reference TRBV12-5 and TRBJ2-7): DARVTQTPRHKVTEMGQEVTMRCQPILGHNTVFWYRQTMMQGLELLAYFRNRAPLDDSGMPKDRFSAEMPDATLATLKIQPSEPRDSAVYFCSTGVGYEQYFGPGTRLTVT.

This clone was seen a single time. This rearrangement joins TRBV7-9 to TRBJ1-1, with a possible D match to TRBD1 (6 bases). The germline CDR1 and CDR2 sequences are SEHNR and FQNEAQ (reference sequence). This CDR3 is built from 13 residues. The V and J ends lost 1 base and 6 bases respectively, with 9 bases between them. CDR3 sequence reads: CASSLEGGAEAFF. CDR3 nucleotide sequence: TGTGCCAGCAGCTTAGAAGGGGGGGCTGAAGCTTTCTTT.

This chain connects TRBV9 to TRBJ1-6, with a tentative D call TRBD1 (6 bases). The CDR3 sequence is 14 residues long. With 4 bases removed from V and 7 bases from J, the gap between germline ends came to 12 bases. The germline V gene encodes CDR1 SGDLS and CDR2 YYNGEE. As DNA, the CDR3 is TGTGCCAGCAGCATCGACACAGGGAATTCACCCCTCCACTTT. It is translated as CASSIDTGNSPLHF. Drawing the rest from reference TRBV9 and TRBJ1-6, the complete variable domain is DSGVTQTPKHLITATGQRVTLRCSPRSGDLSVYWYQQSLDQGLQFLIQYYNGEERAKGNILERFSAQQFPDLHSELNLSSLELGDSALYFCASSIDTGNSPLHFGNGTRLTVT.

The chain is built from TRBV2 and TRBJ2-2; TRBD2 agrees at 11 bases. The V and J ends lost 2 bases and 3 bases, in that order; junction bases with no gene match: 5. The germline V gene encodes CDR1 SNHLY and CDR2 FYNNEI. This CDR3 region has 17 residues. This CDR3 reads CASSELAGGSDTGELFF. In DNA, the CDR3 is TGTGCCAGCAGTGAACTAGCGGGAGGTAGTGACACCGGGGAGCTGTTTTTT.

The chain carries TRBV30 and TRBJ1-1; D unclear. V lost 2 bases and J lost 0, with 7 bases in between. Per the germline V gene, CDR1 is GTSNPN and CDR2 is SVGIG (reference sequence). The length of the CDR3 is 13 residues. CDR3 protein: CAWSTAMNTEAFF. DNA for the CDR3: TGTGCCTGGAGTACAGCTATGAACACTGAAGCTTTCTTT.

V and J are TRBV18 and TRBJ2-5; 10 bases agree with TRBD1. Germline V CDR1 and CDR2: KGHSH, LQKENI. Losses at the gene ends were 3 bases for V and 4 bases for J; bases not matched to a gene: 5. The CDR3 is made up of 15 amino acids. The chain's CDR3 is CASSPPGTGVETQYF. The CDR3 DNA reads TGTGCCAGCTCACCTCCCGGGACAGGGGTAGAGACCCAGTACTTC.

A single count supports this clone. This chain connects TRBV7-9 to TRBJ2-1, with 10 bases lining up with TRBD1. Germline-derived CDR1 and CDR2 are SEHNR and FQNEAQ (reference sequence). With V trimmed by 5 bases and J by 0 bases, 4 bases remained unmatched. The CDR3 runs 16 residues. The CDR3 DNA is TGTGCCAGCAGCCCATGGACAGGGGGCTCCTACAATGAGCAGTTCTTC. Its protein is CASSPWTGGSYNEQFF.

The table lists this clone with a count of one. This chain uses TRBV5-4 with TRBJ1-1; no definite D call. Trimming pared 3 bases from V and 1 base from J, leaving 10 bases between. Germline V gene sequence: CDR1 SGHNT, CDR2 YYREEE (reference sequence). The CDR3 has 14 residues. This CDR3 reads CASSYDIQNTEAFF. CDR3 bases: TGTGCCAGCAGCTACGACATCCAGAACACTGAAGCTTTCTTT.

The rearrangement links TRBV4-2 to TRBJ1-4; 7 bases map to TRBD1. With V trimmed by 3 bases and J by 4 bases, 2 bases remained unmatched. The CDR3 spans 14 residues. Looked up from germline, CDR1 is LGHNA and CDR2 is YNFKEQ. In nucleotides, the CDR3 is TGTGCCAGCAGCCAGGGACAGAGTAATGAAAAACTGTTTTTT. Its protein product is CASSQGQSNEKLFF.

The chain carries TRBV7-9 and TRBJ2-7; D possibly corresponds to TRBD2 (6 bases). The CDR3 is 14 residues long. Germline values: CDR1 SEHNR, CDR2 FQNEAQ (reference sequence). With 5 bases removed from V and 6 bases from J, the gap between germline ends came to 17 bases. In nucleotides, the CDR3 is TGTGCCAGCAGCCCAGGACTACCGGTGCGCGAGCAGTACTTC. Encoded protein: CASSPGLPVREQYF.

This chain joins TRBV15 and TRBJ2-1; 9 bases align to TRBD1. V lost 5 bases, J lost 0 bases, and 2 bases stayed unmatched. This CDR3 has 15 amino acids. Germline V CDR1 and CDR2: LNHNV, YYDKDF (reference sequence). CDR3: CATSGTGLSYNEQFF. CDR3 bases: TGTGCCACCAGCGGGACAGGGCTCTCCTACAATGAGCAGTTCTTC.

The CDR3 spells CASSFRGQSYEQYF. The CDR3 DNA sequence: TGTGCCAGCAGCTTTCGGGGACAATCCTACGAGCAGTACTTC. The gene calls are TRBV5-4 and TRBJ2-7; D perhaps matches TRBD1 (6 bases). Germline values: CDR1 SGHNT, CDR2 YYREEE (reference sequence). V lost 2 bases and J 1 base, leaving 10 bases between the germline ends. The CDR3 length is 14 residues. Complete variable domain (other parts from reference TRBV5-4 and TRBJ2-7): ETGVTQSPTHLIKTRGQQVTLRCSSQSGHNTVSWYQQALGQGPQFIFQYYREEENGRGNFPPRFSGLQFPNYSSELNVNALELDDSALYLCASSFRGQSYEQYFGPGTRLTVT.

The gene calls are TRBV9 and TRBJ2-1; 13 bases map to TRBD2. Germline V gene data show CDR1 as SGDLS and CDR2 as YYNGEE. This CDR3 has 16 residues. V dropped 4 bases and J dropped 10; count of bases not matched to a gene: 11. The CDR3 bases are TGTGCCAGCAGCTCAGGACTAGCGGGAGCCGACCGAGAGCAGTTCTTC. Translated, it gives CASSSGLAGADREQFF.

The CDR3 loop is CAWSVGLAEKTQYF. The DNA of the CDR3 is TGTGCCTGGAGTGTAGGGCTAGCTGAGAAGACCCAGTACTTC. The chain couples TRBV30 to TRBJ2-5, with D tentatively TRBD2 (5 bases). Trimming took off 0 bases at V and 6 bases at J, with 14 bases between the two ends. Per the germline V gene, CDR1 is GTSNPN and CDR2 is SVGIG (reference sequence). The CDR3 is 14 amino acids. Together with reference TRBV30 and TRBJ2-5, the CDR3 gives the full variable domain: SQTIHQWPATLVQPVGSPLSLECTVEGTSNPNLYWYRQAAGRGLQLLFYSVGIGQISSEVPQNLSASRPQDRQFILSSKKLLLSDSGFYLCAWSVGLAEKTQYFGPGTRLLVL.